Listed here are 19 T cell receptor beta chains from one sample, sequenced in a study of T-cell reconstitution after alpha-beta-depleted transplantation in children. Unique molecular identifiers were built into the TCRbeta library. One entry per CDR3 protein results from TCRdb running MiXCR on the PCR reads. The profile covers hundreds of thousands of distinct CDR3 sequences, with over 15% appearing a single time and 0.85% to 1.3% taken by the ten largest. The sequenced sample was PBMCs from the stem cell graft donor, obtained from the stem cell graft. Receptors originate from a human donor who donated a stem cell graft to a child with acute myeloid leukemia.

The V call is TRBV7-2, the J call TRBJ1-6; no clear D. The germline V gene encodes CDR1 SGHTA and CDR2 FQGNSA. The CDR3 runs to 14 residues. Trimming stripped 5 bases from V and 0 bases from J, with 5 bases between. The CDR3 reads CASSRRSYNSPLHF. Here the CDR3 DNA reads TGTGCCAGCAGCCGACGCTCCTATAATTCACCCCTCCACTTT.

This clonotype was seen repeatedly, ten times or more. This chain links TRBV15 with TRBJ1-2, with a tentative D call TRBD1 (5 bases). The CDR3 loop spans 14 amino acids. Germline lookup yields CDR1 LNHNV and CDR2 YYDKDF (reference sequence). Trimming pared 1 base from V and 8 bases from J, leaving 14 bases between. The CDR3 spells CATSRALTGAGYTF. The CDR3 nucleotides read TGTGCCACCAGCAGAGCCCTTACCGGGGCAGGCTACACCTTC. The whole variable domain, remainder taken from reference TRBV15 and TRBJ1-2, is DAMVIQNPRYQVTQFGKPVTLSCSQTLNHNVMYWYQQKSSQAPKLLFHYYDKDFNNEADTPDNFQSRRPNTSFCFLDIRSPGLGDTAMYLCATSRALTGAGYTFGSGTRLTVV.

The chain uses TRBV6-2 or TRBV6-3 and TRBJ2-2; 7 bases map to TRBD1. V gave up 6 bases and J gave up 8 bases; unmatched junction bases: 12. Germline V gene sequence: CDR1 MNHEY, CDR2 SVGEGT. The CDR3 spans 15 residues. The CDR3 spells CASSHRRQGLGELFF. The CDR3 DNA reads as TGTGCCAGCAGCCACAGACGACAGGGTCTTGGGGAGCTGTTTTTT.

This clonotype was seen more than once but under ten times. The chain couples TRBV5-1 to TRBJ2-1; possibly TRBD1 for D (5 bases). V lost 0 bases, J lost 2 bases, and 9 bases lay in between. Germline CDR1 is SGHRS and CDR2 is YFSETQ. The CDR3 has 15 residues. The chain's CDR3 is CASSLVPGTYNEQFF. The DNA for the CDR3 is TGCGCCAGCAGCTTGGTTCCAGGGACCTACAATGAGCAGTTCTTC.

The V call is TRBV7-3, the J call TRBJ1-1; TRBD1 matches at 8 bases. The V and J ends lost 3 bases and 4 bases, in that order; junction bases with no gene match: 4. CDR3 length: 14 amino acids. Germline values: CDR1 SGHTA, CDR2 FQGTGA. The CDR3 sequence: CASSFNRGSTEAFF. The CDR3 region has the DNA TGTGCCAGCAGCTTTAACAGGGGGAGCACTGAAGCTTTCTTT.

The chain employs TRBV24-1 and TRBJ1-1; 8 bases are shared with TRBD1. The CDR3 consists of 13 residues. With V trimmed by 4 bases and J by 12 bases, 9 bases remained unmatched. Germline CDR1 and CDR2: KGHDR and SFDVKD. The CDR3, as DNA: TGTGCCACCAGTGAAAGAGACAGGGGAGAAACTTTCTTT. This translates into CATSERDRGETFF.

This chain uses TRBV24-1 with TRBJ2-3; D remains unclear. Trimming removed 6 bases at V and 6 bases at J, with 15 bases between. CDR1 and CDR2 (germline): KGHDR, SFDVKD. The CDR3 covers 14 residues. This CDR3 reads CATSRSREHDTQYF. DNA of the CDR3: TGTGCCACCAGTCGTTCGCGTGAGCACGATACGCAGTATTTT.

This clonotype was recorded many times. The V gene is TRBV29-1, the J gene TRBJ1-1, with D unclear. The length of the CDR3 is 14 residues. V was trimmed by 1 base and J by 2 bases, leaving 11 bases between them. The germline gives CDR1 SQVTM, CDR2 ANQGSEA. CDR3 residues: CSVEATAANTEAFF. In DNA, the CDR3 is TGCAGCGTTGAAGCCACAGCCGCAAACACTGAAGCTTTCTTT.

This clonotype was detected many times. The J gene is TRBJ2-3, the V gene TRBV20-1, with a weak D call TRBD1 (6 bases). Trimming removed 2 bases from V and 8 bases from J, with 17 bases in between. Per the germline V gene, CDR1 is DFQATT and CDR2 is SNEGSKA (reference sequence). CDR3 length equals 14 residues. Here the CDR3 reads CSARSDRPIRTQYF. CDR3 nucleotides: TGCAGTGCTAGATCGGACAGACCGATTCGTACGCAGTATTTT.

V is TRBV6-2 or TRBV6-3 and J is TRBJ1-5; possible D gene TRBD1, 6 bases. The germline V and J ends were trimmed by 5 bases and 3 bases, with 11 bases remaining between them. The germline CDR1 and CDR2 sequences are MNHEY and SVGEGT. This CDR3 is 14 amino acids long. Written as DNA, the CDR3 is TGTGCCAGCAGTACGGGACAAGTCAATCAGCCCCAGCATTTT. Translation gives CASSTGQVNQPQHF.

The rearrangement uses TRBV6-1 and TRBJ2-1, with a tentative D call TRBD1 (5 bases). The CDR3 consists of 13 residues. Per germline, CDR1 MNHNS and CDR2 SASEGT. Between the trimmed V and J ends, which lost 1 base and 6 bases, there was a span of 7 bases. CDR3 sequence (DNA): TGTGCCAGCAGTGAAGGGGGCCCCAATGAGCAGTTCTTC. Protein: CASSEGGPNEQFF.

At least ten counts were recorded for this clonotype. DNA of the CDR3: TGCGCCAGCTATGGCTACACCTTC. This encodes CASYGYTF. The gene calls are TRBV4-3 and TRBJ1-2; D remains ambiguous. V was pared by 8 bases and J by 5 bases, with 0 bases between. This CDR3 has 8 amino acids. Per the germline V gene, CDR1 is LGHNA and CDR2 is YSLEER.

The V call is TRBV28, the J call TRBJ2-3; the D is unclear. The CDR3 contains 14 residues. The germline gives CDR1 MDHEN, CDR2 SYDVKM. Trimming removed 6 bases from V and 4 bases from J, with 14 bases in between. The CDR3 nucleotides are TGTGCCAGCAGAGACACCTTCTCTTCAGATACGCAGTATTTT. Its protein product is CASRDTFSSDTQYF.

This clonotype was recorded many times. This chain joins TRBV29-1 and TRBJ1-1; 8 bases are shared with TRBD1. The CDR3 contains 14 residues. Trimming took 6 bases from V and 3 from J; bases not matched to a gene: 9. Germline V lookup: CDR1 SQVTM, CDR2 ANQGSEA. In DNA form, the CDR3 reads TGCAGCGTCACCGCAGGGGGCGCCGACACTGAAGCTTTCTTT. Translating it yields CSVTAGGADTEAFF. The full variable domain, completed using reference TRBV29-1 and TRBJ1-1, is SAVISQKPSRDICQRGTSLTIQCQVDSQVTMMFWYRQQPGQSLTLIATANQGSEATYESGFVIDKFPISRPNLTFSTLTVSNMSPEDSSIYLCSVTAGGADTEAFFGQGTRLTVV.

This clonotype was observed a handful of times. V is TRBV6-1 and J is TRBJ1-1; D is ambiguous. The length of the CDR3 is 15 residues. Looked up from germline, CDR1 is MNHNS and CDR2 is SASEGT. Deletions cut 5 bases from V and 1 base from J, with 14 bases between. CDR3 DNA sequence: TGTGCCAGCAGTACCCCGGGCCAGCCGAACACTGAAGCTTTCTTT. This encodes CASSTPGQPNTEAFF.

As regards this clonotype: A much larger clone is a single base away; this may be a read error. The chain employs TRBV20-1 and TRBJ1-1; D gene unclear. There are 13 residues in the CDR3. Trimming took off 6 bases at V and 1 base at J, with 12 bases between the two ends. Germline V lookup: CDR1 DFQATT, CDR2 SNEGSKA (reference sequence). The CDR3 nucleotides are TGCAGTGCCCCGACCGAAAGGAACACTGAAGCTTTCTTT. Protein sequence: CSAPTERNTEAFF.

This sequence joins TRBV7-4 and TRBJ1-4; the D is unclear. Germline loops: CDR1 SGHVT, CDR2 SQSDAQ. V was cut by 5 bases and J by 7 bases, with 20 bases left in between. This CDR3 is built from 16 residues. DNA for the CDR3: TGTGCCAGCAGCGTACCCCCCGGTGGGGTAGGTGAAAAACTGTTTTTT. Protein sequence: CASSVPPGGVGEKLFF.

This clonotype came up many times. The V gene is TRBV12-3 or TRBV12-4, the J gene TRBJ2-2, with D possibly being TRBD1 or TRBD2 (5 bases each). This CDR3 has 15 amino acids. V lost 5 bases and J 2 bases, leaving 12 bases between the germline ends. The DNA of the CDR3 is TGTGCCAGCAGTCCCTGGGACGGTAACACCGGGGAGCTGTTTTTT. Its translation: CASSPWDGNTGELFF.

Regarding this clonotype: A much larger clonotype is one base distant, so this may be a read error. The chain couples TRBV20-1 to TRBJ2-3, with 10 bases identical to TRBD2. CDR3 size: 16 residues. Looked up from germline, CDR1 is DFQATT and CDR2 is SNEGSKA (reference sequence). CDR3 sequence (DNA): TGCTGTGCTAGCAAAGCTACTAGCGGGGCCACAGATACGCAGTATTTT. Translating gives CCASKATSGATDTQYF.